This T cell receptor beta chain was retrieved from a study of response to subunit inactivated influenza vaccine. Study-level results: Only a handful of new T cells, the authors suggested, are recruited with each seasonal influenza vaccination.

In TCRdb, the RT-PCR reads were re-called with MiXCR into one record per CDR3 protein. The repertoire has under 850,000 distinct CDR3 sequences, approximately 17% of them found once; the top ten carry 11%. Comments on this clonotype: What it recognizes is unknown.

The CDR3 consists of 11 residues. Trimming cost V 5 bases and J 7 bases, with 8 bases left between them. Germline V gene data show CDR1 as MNHNS and CDR2 as SASEGT. The V call is TRBV6-1, the J call TRBJ2-5; a possible D gene is TRBD1 (5 bases). This sequence was found in a man aged 50-60 years who received an inactivated influenza vaccine. Sequences were derived from PBMCs from blood, sampled 4 to 6 days after vaccination. CDR3 in DNA: TGTGCCAGCAGTAATCAGGGGACCCAGTACTTC. It translates to CASSNQGTQYF.